This T cell receptor beta chain is drawn from a study of cytomegalovirus exposure and HLA in healthy donors. Looking at the study overall: A later analysis reported the same platform for the roughly 120 validation repertoires and the roughly 670 first-cohort repertoires. Study outcomes and limitations: One later analysis, an examination of the 100 to 150 validation repertoires, found that first-cohort TCR clusters tended to co-occur in them. Investigators reported around 150 TCR beta chains as tied to cytomegalovirus.

On this clone itself: Antigen: not known.

This CDR3 is built from 15 residues. Germline assignment: CDR1 SGHTA and CDR2 FQGNSA. V was trimmed by 1 base and J by 4 bases, leaving 13 bases between them. Here immunoSEQ multiplex PCR was the method, and the copy in TCRdb shows in-frame clones only, minus some. The table lists about 82,000 clones, 85% to 95% of them singletons, with 0.65% to 0.8% in the top ten. The rearrangement joins TRBV7-2 to TRBJ2-5, with D maybe TRBD2 (6 bases). Sequencing was performed on PBMCs. This clonotype originated in a man aged 18 to 30 in good health and CMV-seronegative. In DNA, the CDR3 is TGTGCCAGCAGCTTAGTCGCGGGGTCGGGAGAGACCCAGTACTTC. Its protein is CASSLVAGSGETQYF.